What follows are 29 T cell receptor beta chains derived from one specimen sequenced in a study of blood T cell repertoires in COVID-19 (dated by TCRdb to about 2020). Receptor libraries were prepared by the immunoSEQ multiplex PCR assay. What TCRdb holds here is the immuneACCESS table cut down to in-frame rearrangements. Part of the clones is not present; checked against another copy, under half of the missing clones reflect an unresolved V gene, and the others are unexplained. In all, the sample holds a few hundred thousand clones, and approximately 86% of those were seen once. Over 8% of the sample is in the top ten clones. What was sequenced was peripheral blood. Receptor source: a man between 18 and 29 years old with active or convalescent COVID-19.

V gene TRBV7-8 combines with J gene TRBJ1-5, with D perhaps TRBD1 (5 bases). V shed 3 bases and J shed 4 bases, with 16 bases lying between them. This CDR3 contains 16 residues. Per the germline V gene, CDR1 is SGHVS and CDR2 is FQNEAQ. CDR3 region: CASSFGRQTLNQPQHF. The CDR3 DNA follows: TGTGCCAGCAGCTTCGGTCGACAGACTTTAAATCAGCCCCAGCATTTT.

The CDR3 loop is CASSLRRGARTEAFF. The CDR3 DNA reads as TGTGCCAGCAGCTTGAGGCGGGGGGCGAGGACTGAAGCTTTCTTT. The J gene is TRBJ1-1, the V gene TRBV5-4, with a possible D match to TRBD1 (6 bases). CDR1 is SGHNT, CDR2 YYREEE, per germline (reference sequence). Trimming cost V 1 base and J 5 bases, with 15 bases left between them. CDR3 length equals 15 residues.

CDR3 nucleotides: TGTGCCAGCAGCTTAAAGTACACGGAGGGGATATACTTC. It codes for CASSLKYTEGIYF. This chain joins TRBV11-3 and TRBJ2-7; D may be TRBD2 (6 bases). Trimming cost V 2 bases and J 13 bases, with 18 bases left between them. The CDR3 sequence is 13 residues long. Germline V lookup: CDR1 SGHNT, CDR2 YENEEA.

This clone was found a few times. The gene calls are TRBV19 and TRBJ2-6; 7 bases are shared with TRBD1. Losses at the gene ends were 3 bases for V and 0 bases for J; bases not matched to a gene: 8. There are 18 residues in the CDR3. CDR1 is LNHDA, CDR2 SQIVND, per germline (reference sequence). In DNA form, the CDR3 reads TGTGCCAGTAGTATGCTGGGACAGCTTTTCTCTGGGGCCAACGTCCTGACTTTC. Translation gives CASSMLGQLFSGANVLTF.

The chain is built from TRBV5-8 and TRBJ1-2, with D maybe TRBD1 (6 bases). The CDR3 covers 14 residues. V dropped 4 bases and J dropped 3 bases, with 13 bases sitting between them. Germline V gene data show CDR1 as SGHTS and CDR2 as YDEGEE. The CDR3 nucleotides are TGTGCCAGCAGCCTAGGGGGAGGGTACTATGGCTACACCTTC. Its protein is CASSLGGGYYGYTF.

The rearrangement links TRBV5-1 to TRBJ2-7; possible D gene TRBD1, 5 bases. Germline assignment: CDR1 SGHRS and CDR2 YFSETQ. Trimming cost V 4 bases and J 2 bases, with 10 bases left between them. The CDR3 has 13 residues. The DNA for the CDR3 is TGCGCCAGCAGCCAGGACACCACCTACGAGCAGTACTTC. Encoded protein: CASSQDTTYEQYF.

The chain employs TRBV5-6 and TRBJ1-2; D is ambiguous. The V gene lost 3 bases and the J gene lost 11 bases, with 20 bases spanning the gap. CDR1 SGHDT and CDR2 YYEEEE come from the germline V gene. The CDR3 extends over 14 amino acids. For the CDR3, the DNA is TGTGCCAGCAGCTCTGGACTAATGATGGAGGTTTACACCTTC. Translated, it gives CASSSGLMMEVYTF.

This clone was counted once. V gene TRBV4-3 combines with J gene TRBJ2-1; the match to TRBD1 covers 7 bases. The CDR3 has 16 residues. Germline CDR1 is LGHNA and CDR2 is YSLEER. The J segment lost 4 bases and the V segment lost 4 bases, leaving 10 bases of the junction unmatched. The CDR3 here is CASSRRSGQQYNEQFF. The CDR3 nucleotides read TGCGCCAGCAGCCGCAGATCGGGACAGCAATACAATGAGCAGTTCTTC.

CDR3 protein: CASRTHDRDTGELFF. The DNA for the CDR3 is TGTGCCAGCAGAACTCATGACAGAGACACCGGGGAGCTGTTTTTT. J is TRBJ2-2 and V is TRBV27; D is perhaps TRBD1 (5 bases). CDR3 length equals 15 residues. Trimming took off 6 bases at V and 3 bases at J, with 14 bases between the two ends. Germline V CDR1 and CDR2: MNHEY, SMNVEV (reference sequence).

This chain links TRBV7-3 with TRBJ2-1; D is undetermined. The ends were cut back, 0 bases at V and 4 bases at J, with 10 bases in the middle. Germline-derived CDR1 and CDR2 are SGHTA and FQGTGA. This CDR3 is 15 amino acids long. CDR3 bases: TGTGCCAGCAGCTTAACGTCCCAAATTTACAATGAGCAGTTCTTC. This gives the protein CASSLTSQIYNEQFF.

The chain is built from TRBV5-3 and TRBJ1-5, with unresolved D. TRBV5-3 is labeled an ORF, and its function is uncertain. The CDR3 spans 13 residues. The V gene lost 8 bases and the J gene lost 1 base, with 10 bases spanning the gap. The CDR3 nucleotides read TGTGCCAGGGGAGGGTCGAGCAATCAGCCCCAGCATTTT. It is translated as CARGGSSNQPQHF.

J is TRBJ1-3 and V is TRBV5-4; TRBD1 might be the D (5 bases). Trimming cost V 3 bases and J 4 bases, with 11 bases left between them. Per germline, CDR1 SGHNT and CDR2 YYREEE (reference sequence). CDR3 length equals 14 residues. The CDR3 DNA follows: TGTGCCAGCAGCTGGGGGACTGCAGGAAACACCATATATTTT. Translating gives CASSWGTAGNTIYF.

V usage is TRBV6-6 and J usage is TRBJ2-7; TRBD2 matches 10 bases. Germline CDR1 reads MNHNY; CDR2 reads SVGAGI (reference sequence). The junction had 12 bases not matched to a gene; V was cut back by 4 bases and J by 6 bases. The CDR3 has 16 residues. The CDR3 region is CASSSTIAGGPGEQYF. The DNA of the CDR3 is TGTGCCAGCAGTTCGACCATAGCGGGGGGCCCTGGCGAGCAGTACTTC.

V and J are TRBV14 and TRBJ2-1; D possibly corresponds to TRBD1 (5 bases). The V end was cut by 0 bases, the J end by 7 bases, with 10 bases between. This CDR3 spans 14 amino acids. The V gene's germline CDR1 is SGHDN and CDR2 FVKESK. The DNA for the CDR3 is TGTGCCAGCAGCCAAGACAGGGTAGTGAATGAGCAGTTCTTC. Amino acids: CASSQDRVVNEQFF. The whole variable domain, filled in from reference TRBV14 and TRBJ2-1, reads EAGVTQFPSHSVIEKGQTVTLRCDPISGHDNLYWYRRVMGKEIKFLLHFVKESKQDESGMPNNRFLAERTGGTYSTLKVQPAELEDSGVYFCASSQDRVVNEQFFGPGTRLTVL.

The chain is built from TRBV6-1 and TRBJ1-1; tentative D call: TRBD1 (5 bases). V shed 2 bases and J shed 5 bases, with 18 bases lying between them. Germline CDR1 reads MNHNS; CDR2 reads SASEGT. The CDR3 loop spans 16 amino acids. CDR3 protein: CASSETPGGRGTEAFF. The CDR3 bases are TGTGCCAGCAGTGAAACCCCGGGAGGGCGGGGGACTGAAGCTTTCTTT.

The V and J genes are TRBV24-1 and TRBJ2-5; 12 bases match TRBD2. The V segment lost 3 bases and the J segment 3 bases; nucleotides outside the gene matches: 4. CDR1 is KGHDR and CDR2 is SFDVKD in the germline V gene. This CDR3 has 16 amino acids. CDR3 nucleotide sequence: TGTGCCACCAGTGATGGGACTAGCGGGTTGGAAGAGACCCAGTACTTC. Translation: CATSDGTSGLEETQYF.

V and J are TRBV27 and TRBJ1-4; TRBD1 is a possible D gene (5 bases). The CDR3 sequence is 16 residues long. V was trimmed by 4 bases and J by 6 bases, leaving 18 bases between them. Germline CDR1 reads MNHEY; CDR2 reads SMNVEV (reference sequence). This CDR3 reads CASSSSYIGTDEKLFF. The CDR3 region has the DNA TGTGCCAGCAGTTCCAGCTATATCGGGACTGATGAAAAACTGTTTTTT. The full variable domain, completed using reference TRBV27 and TRBJ1-4, is EAQVTQNPRYLITVTGKKLTVTCSQNMNHEYMSWYRQDPGLGLRQIYYSMNVEVTDKGDVPEGYKVSRKEKRNFPLILESPSPNQTSLYFCASSSSYIGTDEKLFFGSGTQLSVL.

This chain uses TRBV9 with TRBJ2-7; TRBD2 aligns across 10 bases. V shed 4 bases and J 5 bases; nucleotides not matched to a gene: 9. CDR3 length equals 15 residues. Germline CDR1 and CDR2: SGDLS and YYNGEE. In nucleotides, the CDR3 is TGTGCCAGCAGCCCCTCCGGGACTAGCGCCCACGAGCAGTACTTC. It yields the protein CASSPSGTSAHEQYF.

The V and J genes are TRBV12-3 or TRBV12-4 and TRBJ1-1; D unclear. The ends were cut back, 1 base at V and 5 bases at J, with 8 bases in the middle. This CDR3 comprises 13 residues. Here the CDR3 reads CASSLGFRTEAFF. The CDR3 DNA sequence: TGTGCCAGCAGTTTAGGCTTCAGGACTGAAGCTTTCTTT.

The chain combines TRBV7-7 with TRBJ2-2, with 8 bases that match TRBD1. Germline V gene sequence: CDR1 SSHAT, CDR2 FNYEAQ (reference sequence). This CDR3 comprises 13 residues. Losses at the gene ends were 6 bases for V and 6 bases for J; bases not matched to a gene: 3. The CDR3 sequence: CASSRDRSGELFF. In nucleotides, the CDR3 is TGTGCCAGCAGTCGGGACAGGTCCGGGGAGCTGTTTTTT.

V gene TRBV5-1 combines with J gene TRBJ1-6, with D uncertain. The CDR3 is 15 amino acids. Germline CDR1 SGHRS, CDR2 YFSETQ. Trimming removed 3 bases from V and 8 bases from J, with 15 bases in between. In DNA, the CDR3 is TGCGCCAGCAGCTGGCGCTTTCGCGGGGATTCACCCCTCCACTTT. Protein: CASSWRFRGDSPLHF.

This sequence joins TRBV6-5 and TRBJ2-5; no definite D call. The CDR3 loop spans 13 amino acids. With 0 bases removed from V and 2 bases from J, the gap between germline ends came to 4 bases. Germline V CDR1 and CDR2: MNHEY, SVGAGI. The CDR3 reads CASSYSLQETQYF. Here the CDR3 DNA reads TGTGCCAGCAGTTACTCTCTACAAGAGACCCAGTACTTC.

The chain has TRBV5-1 and TRBJ1-1; TRBD1 aligns across 9 bases. The junction had 6 bases not matched to a gene; V was cut back by 5 bases and J by 1 base. Germline values: CDR1 SGHRS, CDR2 YFSETQ. The length of the CDR3 is 15 residues. The DNA for the CDR3 is TGCGCCAGCAGATTACAGGGGGCCTGGAACACTGAAGCTTTCTTT. Encoded protein: CASRLQGAWNTEAFF.

This chain links TRBV7-6 with TRBJ1-4; 8 nucleotides match TRBD1. With V trimmed by 1 base and J by 5 bases, 3 bases remained unmatched. The CDR3 extends over 15 amino acids. Per germline, CDR1 SGHVS and CDR2 FNYEAQ. CDR3 nucleotides: TGTGCCAGCAGCTTAGGGGGACAGGTGAATGAAAAACTGTTTTTT. It specifies CASSLGGQVNEKLFF.

The chain couples TRBV6-4 to TRBJ1-1; D is perhaps TRBD1 (5 bases). Germline-derived CDR1 and CDR2 are MRHNA and SNTAGT. Trimming removed 10 bases from V and 1 base from J, with 13 bases in between. CDR3 length: 13 residues. The DNA of the CDR3 is TGTGCCACCCGGGGGGACCCGAACACTGAAGCTTTCTTT. Translated: CATRGDPNTEAFF.

The rearrangement joins TRBV9 to TRBJ2-5; D is unresolved. The germline V gene has CDR1 SGDLS and CDR2 YYNGEE. This CDR3 has 15 amino acids. V lost 0 bases and J 7 bases, leaving 16 bases between the germline ends. The CDR3 spells CASSVVTEPPGTQYF. CDR3 nucleotides: TGTGCCAGCAGCGTAGTGACCGAGCCCCCGGGGACCCAGTACTTC.

The chain carries TRBV6-5 and TRBJ2-1; D may be TRBD2 (7 bases). The germline CDR1 and CDR2 sequences are MNHEY and SVGAGI. The CDR3 is 15 residues long. Deletions cut 7 bases from V and 2 bases from J, with 15 bases between. The chain's CDR3 is CASKGGDTTYNEQFF. Written as DNA, the CDR3 is TGTGCCAGCAAGGGGGGGGACACCACCTACAATGAGCAGTTCTTC.

CDR3 sequence reads: CASILRGDKAYEQYF. The CDR3 bases are TGTGCCAGCATCCTCCGAGGGGACAAGGCCTACGAGCAGTACTTC. This chain joins TRBV6-5 and TRBJ2-7, with a tentative D call TRBD1 (6 bases). Germline V gene data show CDR1 as MNHEY and CDR2 as SVGAGI. V was shortened by 7 bases and J by 2 bases, with 18 bases between the two germline ends. The CDR3 runs to 15 residues.

The V and J genes are TRBV11-2 and TRBJ2-2, with 7 nucleotides matching TRBD1. The V gene end was trimmed by 7 bases and the J gene end by 4 bases; junction bases not matched to a gene: 9. Germline V gives CDR1 SGHAT, CDR2 FQNNGV. The CDR3 spans 15 residues. For the CDR3, the DNA is TGTGCCAGCACCCCGACAGGGTTGGTCACCGGGGAGCTGTTTTTT. Encoded protein: CASTPTGLVTGELFF.